The clone carrying this T cell receptor (beta chain) has just a few counts. Its antigen is still unknown. The entry originates in a study of response to subunit inactivated influenza vaccine. Losses at the gene ends were 4 bases for V and 6 bases for J; bases not matched to a gene: 14. The germline gives CDR1 LGHNA, CDR2 YSLEER. This CDR3 is 17 amino acids long. Findings of the study overall: Each seasonal influenza vaccination recruits few new T cells, the authors suggested.

From the RT-PCR reads, TCRdb called clonotypes with MiXCR, one entry per CDR3 protein. The profile shows under 750,000 distinct CDR3 sequences, roughly 12% of them singletons. The rearrangement joins TRBV4-3 to TRBJ2-1; 8 bases match TRBD2. This material consisted of PBMCs from blood, taken on the day of vaccination. This TCR came from a man over 45 who received an inactivated influenza vaccine. In DNA form, the CDR3 reads TGCGCCAGCAGCCCGGGAGTCTTTACGGGGGGGCTCAATGAGCAGTTCTTC. Translation gives CASSPGVFTGGLNEQFF.